This is a list of T cell receptor beta chains from one sample in a study of blood T cell repertoires in COVID-19. Only in-frame clones appear in the TCRdb table, and some are missing; sequencing was by immunoSEQ multiplex PCR. The sample lists hundreds of thousands of clones, roughly nine tenths occurring once. Sequencing used PBMCs or T cells enriched from blood (not recorded which). The receptors originated from a woman aged 45-59 years in a cohort exposed to, infected with or recovered from COVID-19 (not recorded which). Both conserved end residues are part of each CDR3. D genes are given only for firm matches. The size field is filled for only some rows; it gives once, few, many or a size class.

>.|.|TRBV9|TRBJ1-5
TGTGCCAGCAGCGTAGCGGGGGGAAGCAATCAGCCCCAGCATTTT
CASSVAGGSNQPQHF
>once|.|TRBV6-5|TRBJ1-1
TGTGCCAGCAGGGGACCCGGGGGGAACACTGAAGCTTTCTTT
CASRGPGGNTEAFF
>.|.|TRBV25-1|TRBJ2-3
TGTGCCAGCAGTGGGGTGTGGGGCCCAGATACGCAGTATTTT
CASSGVWGPDTQYF
>.|.|TRBV11-2|TRBJ1-3
TGTGCCAGCAGCTCCTTCTCTGGAAACACCATATATTTT
CASSSFSGNTIYF
>.|.|TRBV5-1|TRBJ2-2
TGCGCCAGCACGGCGCAAACAGGAACCGGGGAGCTGTTTTTT
CASTAQTGTGELFF
>.|TRBD1|TRBV7-6|TRBJ2-5
TGTGCCAGCAGCTACGGACAGGTCGGAAAAGAGACCCAGTACTTC
CASSYGQVGKETQYF
>.|TRBD2|TRBV7-8|TRBJ2-4
TGTGCCAGCAGCTCACGAGCGGGGGGGCTTAGAAACATTCAGTACTTC
CASSSRAGGLRNIQYF
>.|.|TRBV4-1|TRBJ2-7
TGCGCCAGCAGCCGGGAGCAGAACTACGAGCAGTACTTC
CASSREQNYEQYF
>.|TRBD1|TRBV3-1/TRBV3-2|TRBJ1-1
TGTGCCAGCAGCAAGCGAGGACAGGGGTTTTGGTTCACTGAAGCTTTCTTT
CASSKRGQGFWFTEAFF
>.|TRBD1|TRBV4-1|TRBJ1-1
TGCGCCAGCAGCCACCCAGGGGGCGGAAGCACTGAAGCTTTCTTT
CASSHPGGGSTEAFF
>.|TRBD1|TRBV7-2|TRBJ1-2
TGTGCCAGCAGCTTAGCCGGGACAGGGGGGGGCTATGGCTACACCTTC
CASSLAGTGGGYGYTF
>once|.|TRBV5-1|TRBJ2-2
TGCGCCAGCAGCTTGGTGCAGGGCACCGGGGAGCTGTTTTTT
CASSLVQGTGELFF
>.|.|TRBV6-5|TRBJ1-3
TGTGCCAGCAGTTCCAGGGGACACTCTGGAAACACCATATATTTT
CASSSRGHSGNTIYF